This T cell receptor (beta chain) appears in the sequencing data of a study of cytomegalovirus exposure and HLA in healthy donors. Germline CDR1 and CDR2: MGHRA and YSYEKL. The CDR3 is 21 residues long. With 4 bases clipped from V and 1 base from J, the junction kept 17 bases outside the gene matches. A multiplex PCR was run with 60 Vbeta primers and 13 Jbeta primers. Produced via immunoSEQ multiplex PCR; TCRdb's table is partial and in-frame only. This sample yields 180,000 or so clones, of which roughly 90% are seen a single time; approximately 0.31% belongs to the top ten. The origin of this receptor is a woman under 40 in good health and CMV-seronegative. Specimen: PBMCs. The chain uses TRBV4-1 and TRBJ2-6, with 9 bases that match TRBD2. In nucleotides, the CDR3 is TGCGCCAGCAGCCTTCCAAGGCCGCGGGAGGGGAAAGGGTCTGGGGCCAACGTCCTGACTTTC. This codes for CASSLPRPREGKGSGANVLTF.